These 6 T cell receptor beta chains originate from one sample sequenced in a study of T cell repertoires in cytomegalovirus infection (dated by TCRdb to the late 2010s). The sequencer was an Illumina HiSeq 1500. In-frame beta chains were kept once TCRdb had trimmed the public reads at Q25 with fastp and called clones with MiXCR. Rows matching on CDR3 protein sequence are summarized as one entry with the most common DNA and genes. Counted in this sample were about 300,000 distinct CDR3 sequences; around 9.1% of them appeared once. The ten largest clones take up 2% to 3% of the sample. The sequencing input was PBMCs. These receptors came from a human donor in good health (CMV status not recorded). Some clones in this sample may be carry-over from other donors' samples.

This clonotype was picked up many times. The rearrangement links TRBV5-6 to TRBJ1-1, with D unresolved. Germline V gene lookup returns CDR1 SGHDT and CDR2 YYEEEE. V was clipped by 0 bases and J by 7 bases, with 7 bases between them. This CDR3 region has 12 residues. The CDR3 here is CASSLGVGEAFF. In DNA form, the CDR3 reads TGTGCCAGCAGCTTGGGTGTCGGTGAAGCTTTCTTT.

This clonotype came up a few times. Written as DNA, the CDR3 is TGTGCCAGCAGCTTAGCGCGGCAGGGGACAGGTCAGCCCCAGCATTTT. Amino acids: CASSLARQGTGQPQHF. The chain is built from TRBV7-9 and TRBJ1-5; 8 bases line up with TRBD1. Germline V gene lookup returns CDR1 SEHNR and CDR2 FQNEAQ (reference sequence). The CDR3 spans 16 residues. V shed 0 bases and J 6 bases; nucleotides not matched to a gene: 7.

This clonotype was counted ten times or more. DNA of the CDR3: TGTGCCAGCAGCCGAGAACGCACCGGGGAGCTGTTTTTT. Translating gives CASSRERTGELFF. The chain uses TRBV7-2 and TRBJ2-2; D remains ambiguous. V lost 5 bases to trimming and J lost 4 bases, with 8 bases between them. CDR1 SGHTA and CDR2 FQGNSA come from the germline V gene. This CDR3 has 13 amino acids.

This clonotype showed up many times. The CDR3 DNA follows: TGTGCCAGCAGCTTTTACGGGGGGGAGACCCAGTACTTC. This gives the protein CASSFYGGETQYF. This chain uses TRBV7-2 with TRBJ2-5; TRBD2 matches 7 bases. The V gene's germline CDR1 is SGHTA and CDR2 FQGNSA. This CDR3 has 13 residues. J gave up 5 bases and V 3 bases, and 3 bases lay outside the gene matches.

This clonotype was picked up many times. The rearrangement links TRBV20-1 to TRBJ2-7; D may be TRBD2 (5 bases). The CDR3 contains 11 residues. Germline lookup yields CDR1 DFQATT and CDR2 SNEGSKA (reference sequence). Trimming removed 5 bases from V and 1 base from J, with 6 bases in between. CDR3 sequence reads: CSAGRSYEQYF. CDR3 DNA sequence: TGCAGTGCTGGGAGATCCTACGAGCAGTACTTC.

This clonotype was picked up many times. This sequence joins TRBV7-2 and TRBJ2-5; D perhaps matches TRBD2 (6 bases). Germline V CDR1 and CDR2: SGHTA, FQGNSA. This CDR3 spans 15 amino acids. The V end was cut by 1 base, the J end by 5 bases, with 14 bases between. CDR3 DNA sequence: TGTGCCAGCAGCTTAGGGGGTAGCGGACGGGAGACCCAGTACTTC. Amino acids: CASSLGGSGRETQYF.